The T cell receptor beta chain described here comes from a study of T cell clones after liver transplantation. Study summary: As an antigen-independent comparator, third-party-reactive TCRbeta sequences came from pre-transplant mixed lymphocyte reactions.

General study findings and limits: Post-transplant, graft-donor-reactive CD4 TCRbeta sequences in blood dropped significantly in most of the 8 subjects. Small, mixed patient groups and varying post-transplant times limit these conclusions.

In the case of this clone: Its target is not known.

Here immunoSEQ multiplex PCR was the method, and the copy in TCRdb shows in-frame clones only, minus some. The data hold approximately 70,000 clones, with 84% observed a single time. V lost 4 bases, J lost 7 bases, and 6 bases stayed unmatched. CDR3 length equals 16 residues. From germline, CDR1 is MNHEY and CDR2 SMNVEV (reference sequence). This chain connects TRBV27 to TRBJ2-1, with 14 bases aligning to TRBD2. The source is a human patient who received a liver transplant. The graft donor may have given rise to some T cells. This sample comprised CD4+ T cells from blood, obtained 48 months after liver transplant. CDR3 DNA sequence: TGTGCCAGCAGTTCGAGACTAGCGGGGGGGCCAAATGAGCAGTTCTTC. This codes for CASSSRLAGGPNEQFF.